This entry features one T cell receptor beta chain sequence. No antigen is known for it. Base qualities are not at hand, and no much larger clone is one base apart. The immunoSEQ Assay, a bias-controlled multiplex PCR, was used to amplify TCRbeta CDR3 regions from genomic DNA. Processing in the source paper ran as follows. Nucleated cell counts per sample were estimated from amplification of reference gene primers within the assay. Sequence reads were collapsed and filtered to measure the absolute abundance of every unique TCRbeta CDR3 rearrangement. Productive Simpson clonality was computed per sample as the square root of Simpson's diversity index over productive rearrangements. This is the immuneACCESS table as TCRdb keeps it, with only in-frame sequences that have V and J called. A part of the clones is gone; compared with another copy, unresolved V genes explain less than half, and the rest is unexplained. The V and J calls and clone size are taken from that table; D and trimming were inferred from the DNA. For this sample the table gives some 190,000 clones, of which 88% were detected only once. The top ten clones comprise 1.5% of the sample.

These data originate in a study of blood T cell repertoires in COVID-19 (TCRdb year 2020). In terms of the full investigation: Samples from collaborators originated in the United States, Italy and Spain and spanned both the acute and convalescent phases of COVID-19. The prospective study material was composed of cDNA or gDNA derived from T cells, B-cell-depleted T cells, or PBMCs. Subjects who had been exposed to COVID-19, were actively infected with it, or had recovered from it provided the deeply sampled blood TCRbeta repertoires that made up the dataset. The repertoires were released in a freely available public database intended as a resource for research on the immune response to SARS-CoV-2. Samples were obtained from the ongoing ImmuneRACE study (first 160 participants) and from 1,000 to 1,500 subjects provided by 6 global collaborators. The sample metadata nearly always contained a de-identified subject ID, COVID-19 status, age in years and sex. HLA class I and class II types, where available, came from metadata supplied by the sample provider rather than from assay-based typing.

The germline ends are 19 bases apart after V is trimmed by 2 bases and J by 0 bases. Sequences MNHEY (CDR1) and SMNVEV (CDR2) are obtained from the germline V gene (reference sequence). Spanning cysteine to phenylalanine, the CDR3 consists of 18 amino acids. The read is trimmed to its CDR3 DNA, 54 bases read in frame from base 1. The study at large found these results: The quantity of clinical and demographic metadata differed by source and by participant and was supplied without curation.

Collaborating institutions collected whole blood in K2EDTA tubes following their own protocols. For TCRbeta analysis, collaborator samples were shipped as frozen whole blood, as isolated PBMCs, or as DNA extracted from either sample type. This clonotype was sampled from a man aged 18 to 30 with active or convalescent COVID-19. Recombination connected TRBV27 to TRBJ1-1; 6 matching bases give a weak D call of TRBD1. The source material was peripheral blood. Here the CDR3 is given as CASSLGATGSELNTEAFF. Read as DNA, the sequence is TGTGCCAGCAGTTTAGGGGCCACAGGGTCGGAGTTGAACACTGAAGCTTTCTTT.